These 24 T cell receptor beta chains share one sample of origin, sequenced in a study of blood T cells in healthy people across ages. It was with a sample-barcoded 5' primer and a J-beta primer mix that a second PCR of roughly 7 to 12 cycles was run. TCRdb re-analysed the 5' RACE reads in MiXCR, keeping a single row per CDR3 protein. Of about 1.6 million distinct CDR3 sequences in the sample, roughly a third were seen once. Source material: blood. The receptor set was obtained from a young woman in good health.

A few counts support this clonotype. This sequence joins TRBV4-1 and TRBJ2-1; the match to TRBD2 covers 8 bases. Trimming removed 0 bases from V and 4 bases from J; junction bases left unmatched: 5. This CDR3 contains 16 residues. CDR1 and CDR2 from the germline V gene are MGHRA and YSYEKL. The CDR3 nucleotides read TGCGCCAGCAGCCAAGAAAGAACGGGGGGGTACAATGAGCAGTTCTTC. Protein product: CASSQERTGGYNEQFF.

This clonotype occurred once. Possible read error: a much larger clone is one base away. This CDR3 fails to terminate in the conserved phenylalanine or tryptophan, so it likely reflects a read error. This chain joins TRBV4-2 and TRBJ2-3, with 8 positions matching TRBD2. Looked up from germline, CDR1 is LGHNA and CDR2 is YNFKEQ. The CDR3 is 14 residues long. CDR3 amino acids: CACSGGETTDTQYL. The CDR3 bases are TGTGCTTGCAGCGGGGGCGAGACCACAGATACGCAGTATCTT.

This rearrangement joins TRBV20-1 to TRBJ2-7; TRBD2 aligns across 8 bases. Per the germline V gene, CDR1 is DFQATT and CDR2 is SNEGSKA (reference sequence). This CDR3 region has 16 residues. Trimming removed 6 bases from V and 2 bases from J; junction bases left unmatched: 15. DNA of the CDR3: TGCAGTGCCCTGCGAGGTGCGGGAGGCATAACCTACGAGCAGTACTTC. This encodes CSALRGAGGITYEQYF.

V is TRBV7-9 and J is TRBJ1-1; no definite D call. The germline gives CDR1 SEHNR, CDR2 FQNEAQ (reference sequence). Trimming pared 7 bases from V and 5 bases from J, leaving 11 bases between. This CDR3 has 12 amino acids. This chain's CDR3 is CASTYMGTEAFF. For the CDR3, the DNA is TGTGCCAGCACCTATATGGGGACTGAAGCTTTCTTT.

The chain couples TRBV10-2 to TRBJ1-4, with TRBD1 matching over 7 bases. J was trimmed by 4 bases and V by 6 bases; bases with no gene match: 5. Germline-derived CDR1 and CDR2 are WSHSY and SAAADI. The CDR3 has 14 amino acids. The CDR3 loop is CASRVRDSNEKLFF. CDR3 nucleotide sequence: TGCGCCAGCAGGGTCCGGGACAGTAATGAAAAACTGTTTTTT.

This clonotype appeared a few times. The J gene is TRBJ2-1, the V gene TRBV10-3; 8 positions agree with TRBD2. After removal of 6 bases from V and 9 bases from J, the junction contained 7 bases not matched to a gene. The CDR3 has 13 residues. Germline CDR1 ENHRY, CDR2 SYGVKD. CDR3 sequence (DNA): TGTGCCATCAGACCGGGGGGGCCGGGTGAGCAGTTCTTC. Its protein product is CAIRPGGPGEQFF.

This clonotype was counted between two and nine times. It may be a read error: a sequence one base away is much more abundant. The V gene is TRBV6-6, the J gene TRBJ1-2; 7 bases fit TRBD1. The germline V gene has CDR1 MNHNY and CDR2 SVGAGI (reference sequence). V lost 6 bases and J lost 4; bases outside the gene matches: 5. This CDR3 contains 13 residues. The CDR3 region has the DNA TGTGCCAGCAGACCCGGGACAGTCTATGGCTACACCTTC. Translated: CASRPGTVYGYTF.

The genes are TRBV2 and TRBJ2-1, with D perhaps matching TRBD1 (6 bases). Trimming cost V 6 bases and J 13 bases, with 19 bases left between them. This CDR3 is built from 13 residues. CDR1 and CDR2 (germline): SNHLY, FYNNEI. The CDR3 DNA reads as TGTGCCAGCAGCGCCGGGACACAAGAGACCCAGTTCTTC. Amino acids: CASSAGTQETQFF. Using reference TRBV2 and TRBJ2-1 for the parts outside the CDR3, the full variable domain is EPEVTQTPSHQVTQMGQEVILRCVPISNHLYFYWYRQILGQKVEFLVSFYNNEISEKSEIFDDQFSVERPDGSNFTLKIRSTKLEDSAMYFCASSAGTQETQFFGPGTRLTVL.

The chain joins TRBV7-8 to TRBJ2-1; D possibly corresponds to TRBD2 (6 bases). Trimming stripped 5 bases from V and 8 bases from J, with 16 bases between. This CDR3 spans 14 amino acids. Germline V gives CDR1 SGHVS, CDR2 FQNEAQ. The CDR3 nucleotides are TGTGCCAGCAGCATCCTAGCGCCCCACGATGAGCAGTTCTTC. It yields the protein CASSILAPHDEQFF.

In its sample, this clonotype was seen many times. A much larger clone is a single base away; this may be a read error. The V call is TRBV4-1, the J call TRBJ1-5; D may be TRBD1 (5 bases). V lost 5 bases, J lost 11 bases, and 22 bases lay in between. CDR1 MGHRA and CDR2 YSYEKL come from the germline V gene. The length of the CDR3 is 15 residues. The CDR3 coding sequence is TGCGCCAGCAGCTCGGGACGGTACCCCTGGATGGCCCAGCATTTT. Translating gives CASSSGRYPWMAQHF.

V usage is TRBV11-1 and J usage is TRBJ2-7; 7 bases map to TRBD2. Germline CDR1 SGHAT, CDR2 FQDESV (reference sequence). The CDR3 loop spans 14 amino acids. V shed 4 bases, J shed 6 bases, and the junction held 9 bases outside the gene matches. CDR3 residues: CASSSGGEPCEQYF. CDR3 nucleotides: TGTGCCAGCAGCTCTGGGGGGGAGCCCTGCGAGCAGTACTTC.

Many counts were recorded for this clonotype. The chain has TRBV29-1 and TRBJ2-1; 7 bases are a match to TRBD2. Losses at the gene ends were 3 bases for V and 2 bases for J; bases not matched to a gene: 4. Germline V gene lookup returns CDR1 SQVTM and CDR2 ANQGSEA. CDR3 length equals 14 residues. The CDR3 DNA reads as TGCAGCGTTGACGGGGGGACCACCTACAATGAGCAGTTCTTC. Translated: CSVDGGTTYNEQFF.

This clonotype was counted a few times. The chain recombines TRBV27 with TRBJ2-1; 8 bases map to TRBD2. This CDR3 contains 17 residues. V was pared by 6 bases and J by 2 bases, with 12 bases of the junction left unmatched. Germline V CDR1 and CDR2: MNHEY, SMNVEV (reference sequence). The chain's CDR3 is CASSPQAGTRPYNEQFF. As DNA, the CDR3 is TGTGCCAGCAGCCCACAGGCTGGGACTAGGCCCTACAATGAGCAGTTCTTC.

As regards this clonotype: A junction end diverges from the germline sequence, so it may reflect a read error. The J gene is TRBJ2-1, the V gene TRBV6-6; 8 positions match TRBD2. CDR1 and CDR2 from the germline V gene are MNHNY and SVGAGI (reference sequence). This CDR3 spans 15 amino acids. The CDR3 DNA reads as TGTGCCAGCAGTGGAAGCAGCGGGAGCTACAATGAGCGGTTCTTC. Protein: CASSGSSGSYNERFF.

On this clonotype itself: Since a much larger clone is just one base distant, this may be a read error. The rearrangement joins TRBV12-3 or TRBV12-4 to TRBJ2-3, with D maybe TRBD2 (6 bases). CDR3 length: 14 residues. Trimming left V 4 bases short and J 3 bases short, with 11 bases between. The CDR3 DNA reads TGTGCCAGCAGTTCCCCGACTAGGACAGATACGCAGTATTTT. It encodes CASSSPTRTDTQYF.

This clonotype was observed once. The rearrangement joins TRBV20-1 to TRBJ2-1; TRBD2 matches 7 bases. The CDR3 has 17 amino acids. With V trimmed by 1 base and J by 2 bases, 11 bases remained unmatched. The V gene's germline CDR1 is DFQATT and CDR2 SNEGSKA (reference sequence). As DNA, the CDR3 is TGCAGTGCTAGAGCCAACTTGGGGGGGACGACCTACAATGAGCAGTTCTTC. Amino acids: CSARANLGGTTYNEQFF.

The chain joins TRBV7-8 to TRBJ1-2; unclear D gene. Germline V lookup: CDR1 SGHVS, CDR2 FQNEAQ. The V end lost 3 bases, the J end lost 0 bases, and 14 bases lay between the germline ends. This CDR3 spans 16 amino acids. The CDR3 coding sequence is TGTGCCAGCAGCTTCGACGGGATGCCTACTAACTATGGCTACACCTTC. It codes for CASSFDGMPTNYGYTF.

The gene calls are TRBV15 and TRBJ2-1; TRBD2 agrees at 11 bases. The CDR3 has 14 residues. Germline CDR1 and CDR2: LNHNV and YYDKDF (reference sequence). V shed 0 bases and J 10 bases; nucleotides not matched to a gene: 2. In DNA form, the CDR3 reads TGTGCCACCAGCAGAGATAGACTAGCGGGAGAGCAGTTCTTC. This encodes CATSRDRLAGEQFF.

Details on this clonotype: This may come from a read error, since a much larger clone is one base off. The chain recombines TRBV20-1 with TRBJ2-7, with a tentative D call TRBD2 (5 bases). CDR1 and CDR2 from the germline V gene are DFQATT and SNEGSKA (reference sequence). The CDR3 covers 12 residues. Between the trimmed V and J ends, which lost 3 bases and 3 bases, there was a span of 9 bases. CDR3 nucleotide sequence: TGCAGTGCTAGGCCCGGGATCTACGAGCAGTACTTC. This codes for CSARPGIYEQYF.

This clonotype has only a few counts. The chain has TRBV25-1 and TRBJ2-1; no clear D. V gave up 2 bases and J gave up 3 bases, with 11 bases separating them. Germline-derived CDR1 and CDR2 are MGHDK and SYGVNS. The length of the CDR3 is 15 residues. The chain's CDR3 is CASSEPRFLYNEQFF. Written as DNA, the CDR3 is TGTGCCAGCAGTGAACCCAGGTTTCTCTACAATGAGCAGTTCTTC.

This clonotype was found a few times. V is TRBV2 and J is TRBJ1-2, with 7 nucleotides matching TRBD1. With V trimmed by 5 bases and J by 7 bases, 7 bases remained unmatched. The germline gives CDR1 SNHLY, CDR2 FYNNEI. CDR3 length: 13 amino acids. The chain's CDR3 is CASSFAGGSGYTF. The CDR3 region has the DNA TGTGCCAGCAGTTTCGCAGGGGGAAGTGGCTACACCTTC.

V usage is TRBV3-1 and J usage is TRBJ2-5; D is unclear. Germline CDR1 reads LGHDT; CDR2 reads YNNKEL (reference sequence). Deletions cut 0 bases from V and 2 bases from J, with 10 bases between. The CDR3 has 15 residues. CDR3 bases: TGTGCCAGCAGCCAAGATACGGCTGGGCAAGAGACCCAGTACTTC. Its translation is CASSQDTAGQETQYF.

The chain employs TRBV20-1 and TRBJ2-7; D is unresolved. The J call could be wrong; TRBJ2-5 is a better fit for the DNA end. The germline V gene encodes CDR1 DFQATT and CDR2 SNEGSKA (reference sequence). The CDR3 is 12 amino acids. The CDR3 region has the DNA TGCAGTGCCCCCTTGGGGTGGGAGACCCAGTACTTC. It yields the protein CSAPLGWETQYF.

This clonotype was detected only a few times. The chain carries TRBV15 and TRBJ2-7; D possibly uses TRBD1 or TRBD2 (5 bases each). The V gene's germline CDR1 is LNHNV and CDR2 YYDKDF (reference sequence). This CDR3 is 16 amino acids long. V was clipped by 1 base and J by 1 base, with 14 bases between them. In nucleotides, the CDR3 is TGTGCCACCAGCAGAGGGCCGGGCAGGGAGTCCTACGAGCAGTACTTC. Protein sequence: CATSRGPGRESYEQYF.